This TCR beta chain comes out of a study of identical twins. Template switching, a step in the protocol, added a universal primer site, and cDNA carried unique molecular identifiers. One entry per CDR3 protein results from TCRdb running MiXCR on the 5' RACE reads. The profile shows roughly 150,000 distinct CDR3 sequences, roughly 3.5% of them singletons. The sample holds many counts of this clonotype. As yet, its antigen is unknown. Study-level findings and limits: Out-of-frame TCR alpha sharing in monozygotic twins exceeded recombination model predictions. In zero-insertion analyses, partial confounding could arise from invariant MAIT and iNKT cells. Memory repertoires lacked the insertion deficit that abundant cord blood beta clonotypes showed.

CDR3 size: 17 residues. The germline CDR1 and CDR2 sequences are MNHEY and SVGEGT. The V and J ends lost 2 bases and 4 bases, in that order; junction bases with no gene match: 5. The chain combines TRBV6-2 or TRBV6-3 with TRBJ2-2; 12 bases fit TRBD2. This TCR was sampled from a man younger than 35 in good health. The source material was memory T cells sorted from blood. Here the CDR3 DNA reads TGTGCCAGCAGTTACGCGACTAGCGGGAGTTTCACCGGGGAGCTGTTTTTT. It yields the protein CASSYATSGSFTGELFF.